This T cell receptor (beta chain) was retrieved from a study of control samples from healthy donors and cancer patients. Trimming shortened V by 6 bases and J by 2 bases, and 16 bases separated the two germline ends. CDR3 length: 15 amino acids. Germline CDR1 and CDR2: MNHEY and SVGEGT. Produced via immunoSEQ multiplex PCR; TCRdb's table is partial and in-frame only. The data contain around 75,000 clones, about 87% of them singletons. Sequencing input: blood. This chain links TRBV6-2 or TRBV6-3 with TRBJ1-1, with a tentative D call TRBD1 (5 bases). The receptor comes from a man between 50 and 59 years old in good health. The CDR3 is CASSNPAGGNTEAFF. The CDR3 bases are TGTGCCAGCAGCAATCCCGCGGGGGGAAACACTGAAGCTTTCTTT.